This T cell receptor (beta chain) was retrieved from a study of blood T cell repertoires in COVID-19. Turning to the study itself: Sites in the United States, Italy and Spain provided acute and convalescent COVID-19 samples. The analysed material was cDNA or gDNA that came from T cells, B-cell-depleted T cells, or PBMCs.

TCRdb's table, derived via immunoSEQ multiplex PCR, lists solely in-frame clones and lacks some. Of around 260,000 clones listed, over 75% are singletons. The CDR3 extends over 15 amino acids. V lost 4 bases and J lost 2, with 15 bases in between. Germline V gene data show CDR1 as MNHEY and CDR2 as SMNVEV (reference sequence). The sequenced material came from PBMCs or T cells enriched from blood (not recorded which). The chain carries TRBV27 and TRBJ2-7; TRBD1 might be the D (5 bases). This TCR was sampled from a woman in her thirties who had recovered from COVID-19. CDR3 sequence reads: CASSSVRAGPYEQYF. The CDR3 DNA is TGTGCCAGCAGTTCAGTAAGGGCAGGGCCCTACGAGCAGTACTTC.